These T cell receptor beta chains were read from a single sample in a study of CD8+CD57+ T cells in acquired aplastic anemia. TCRdb reprocessed the reads with MiXCR, giving one entry per CDR3 protein. Of approximately 170,000 distinct CDR3 sequences in the sample, 55% to 75% were seen once. Sequenced sample: sorted CD4+, CD8+, or CD8+CD57+ T cells (not recorded which) from PBMCs. Source of these receptors: a human donor in good health. Both conserved end residues are part of each CDR3. The D gene is left open where the match is weak. Clone sizes are given selectively: once, few, many, or a class where the clone is expanded.

J: TRBJ1-1; D: -; V: TRBV2; size: -; DNA: TGTGCCAGAGACACGACTGAAGCTTTCTTT; CDR3: CARDTTEAFF
J: TRBJ2-2; D: TRBD1; V: TRBV4-1; size: -; DNA: TGCGCCAGCCGAAGACAGGGCGATAGCGGGGAGCTGTTTTTT; CDR3: CASRRQGDSGELFF
J: TRBJ2-2; D: TRBD2; V: TRBV7-9; size: -; DNA: TGTGCCAGCAGCATCGGGACTAGCGGGAGATCCGGGGAGCTGTTTTTT; CDR3: CASSIGTSGRSGELFF
J: TRBJ2-3; D: TRBD1; V: TRBV7-3; size: -; DNA: TGTGCCAGCAGCCCGGGGACAGGAGATACGCAGTATTTT; CDR3: CASSPGTGDTQYF
J: TRBJ2-1; D: -; V: TRBV14; size: many; DNA: TGTGCCAGCAGCCAAGGGGGTGGTGAGCAGTTCTTC; CDR3: CASSQGGGEQFF
J: TRBJ2-2; D: -; V: TRBV5-1; size: -; DNA: TGCGCCAGCAGCCCAGTATTTCGGGGCGGCACCGGGGAGCTGTTTTTT; CDR3: CASSPVFRGGTGELFF
J: TRBJ2-7; D: TRBD1; V: TRBV7-9; size: many; DNA: TGTGCCAGCACCTCCCCGGGACAGAGATTATACGAGCAGTACTTC; CDR3: CASTSPGQRLYEQYF
J: TRBJ1-6; D: -; V: TRBV13; size: -; DNA: TGTGCCAGCAGCTTCGGGGGTAGTCGTTCACCCCTCCACTTT; CDR3: CASSFGGSRSPLHF
J: TRBJ2-7; D: -; V: TRBV29-1; size: once; DNA: TGCAGCGTGGCCCAGGTAGCGGTCGCCGAGCAGTACTTC; CDR3: CSVAQVAVAEQYF
J: TRBJ2-7; D: -; V: TRBV7-6; size: -; DNA: TGTGCCAGCAGCTTGGAAGGGATTCACGAGCAGTACTTC; CDR3: CASSLEGIHEQYF
J: TRBJ2-7; D: TRBD1; V: TRBV24-1; size: -; DNA: TGTGCCACCAAAGGGACAGGGCACTCCTACGAGCAGTACTTC; CDR3: CATKGTGHSYEQYF
J: TRBJ2-1; D: TRBD2; V: TRBV7-8; size: many; DNA: TGTGCCAGCAGCTTCCGTAGGGGACTAGCGGGAGGGGAGCAGTTCTTC; CDR3: CASSFRRGLAGGEQFF
J: TRBJ2-1; D: -; V: TRBV20-1; size: few; DNA: TGCAGTGCGCGGAGTCAAGGCAATGAGCAGTTCTTC; CDR3: CSARSQGNEQFF
J: TRBJ1-1; D: TRBD1; V: TRBV20-1; size: -; DNA: TGCAGTGCATCGGACAGGGGGCGCAGCACTGAAGCTTTCTTT; CDR3: CSASDRGRSTEAFF
J: TRBJ1-1; D: -; V: TRBV9; size: many; DNA: TGTGCCAGCAGCGTAGGACGCGACTTCCCTAACACTGAAGCTTTCTTT; CDR3: CASSVGRDFPNTEAFF
J: TRBJ2-7; D: -; V: TRBV6-1; size: -; DNA: TGTGCCAGCAGTAAGGCAGGGCTCTACGAGCAGTACTTC; CDR3: CASSKAGLYEQYF
J: TRBJ2-7; D: TRBD1; V: TRBV2; size: -; DNA: TGTGCCAGCAGCCCACAACAGGGGGCAACATACGAGCAGTACTTC; CDR3: CASSPQQGATYEQYF
J: TRBJ1-1; D: -; V: TRBV29-1; size: once; DNA: TGCAGCATTGGTTTTTGGGGTACTGAAGCTTTCTTT; CDR3: CSIGFWGTEAFF
J: TRBJ2-1; D: -; V: TRBV12-3/TRBV12-4; size: many; DNA: TGTGCCAGCAGTTTGACTGGCGGTGAGCAGTTCTTC; CDR3: CASSLTGGEQFF
J: TRBJ2-7; D: -; V: TRBV11-2; size: -; DNA: TGTGCCAGCAGCCAATCCGCAGGGAAGCAGTACTTC; CDR3: CASSQSAGKQYF
J: TRBJ1-1; D: -; V: TRBV29-1; size: -; DNA: TGCAGCGTTAGACCGGGCCCTCAGGACGCTGAAGCTTTCTTT; CDR3: CSVRPGPQDAEAFF